The 18 T cell receptor delta chains below come from one sample, sequenced in a study of gamma-delta chains in newborns, infants, children. TCRdb re-called the reads with CATT. This sample has roughly 4,700 delta-chain clones, with roughly 3.9% found just once. Source material: blood. All receptors come from a child who was a newborn, infant or young child, either healthy, febrile or measles-vaccinated (not recorded which).

Points on this clone: The mismatch at residue 8 between this DNA's translation and the TCRdb protein of a much larger clone likely reflects a read error; the protein shown is translated from the DNA. This chain uses TRDV2 with TRDJ3; D unresolved. Germline V gene sequence: CDR1 GEAIGNYY, CDR2 EKD. V shed 0 bases and J shed 0 bases, with 14 bases lying between them. This CDR3 has 19 amino acids. The CDR3 region is CACDTVGAISSWDTRQMFF. CDR3 nucleotide sequence: TGTGCCTGTGACACCGTAGGGGCTATAAGCTCCTGGGACACCCGACAGATGTTTTTC.

By proportion, this clone is large. It may be a read error: a sequence one base away is much more abundant. The sample holds other DNA sequences that translate to the same CDR3. The CDR3 DNA sequence: TGTGCCTGTGACTGGGGGAGCTCCTGGGACACCCGCCAGATGTTTTTC. This encodes CACDWGSSWDTRQMFF. This chain links TRDV2 with TRDJ3; 7 bases fit TRDD3. The germline CDR1 and CDR2 sequences are GEAIGNYY and EKD. This CDR3 has 16 residues.

This clone was seen a handful of times. This likely stems from a read error, as it lies one base from a far larger clone. The rearrangement joins TRDV2 to TRDJ3; 9 bases agree with TRDD3. V was pared by 3 bases and J by 0 bases, with 2 bases of the junction left unmatched. The germline V gene encodes CDR1 GEAIGNYY and CDR2 EKD. The length of the CDR3 is 17 residues. The CDR3 DNA reads TGTGCCTGTGACTACTGGGGGAGCTCCTGGGACACCCGACAGATGTTTTTC. It translates to CACDYWGSSWDTRQMFF.

In this sample, this clone is medium-sized. A clone one base away is much larger, so this may be a read error. Other nucleotide sequences in the sample specify the same CDR3. The chain links TRDV2 to TRDJ3, with TRDD3 identical over 11 bases. CDR3 length: 17 amino acids. Germline values: CDR1 GEAIGNYY, CDR2 EKD. The chain's CDR3 is CACDGGYASWDTRQMFF. The DNA for the CDR3 is TGTGCCTGTGATGGGGGATACGCGTCCTGGGACACCCGACAGATGTTCTTC.

This clone was recorded a few times. A read error is likely here: a far larger clone is one base away. The chain has TRDV2 and TRDJ2, with 7 bases fitting TRDD3. CDR1 and CDR2 from the germline V gene are GEAIGNYY and EKD. The CDR3 has 14 residues. The CDR3 sequence is CARDTVGIQAQLFF. The CDR3 coding sequence is TGTGCCCGTGACACCGTCGGGATACAAGCACAACTCTTCTTT.

The sample holds a few counts of this clone. This DNA's translation differs at residue 14 from TCRdb's protein, which comes from a much larger clone; a read error is likely, and the protein shown is translated from the DNA. V is TRDV1 and J is TRDJ1, with D possibly matching TRDD2 (6 bases). The germline V gene has CDR1 TSWWSYY and CDR2 QGS. The CDR3 is 19 amino acids. V was shortened by 0 bases and J by 4 bases, with 24 bases between the two germline ends. The CDR3 loop reads CALGELFVLPLRTVDKLIF. The CDR3 DNA is TGTGCTCTTGGGGAACTATTCGTCCTTCCCTTGCGTACAGTCGATAAACTCATCTTT.

Notes on this clone: The protein recorded in TCRdb matches a much larger clone and deviates from this DNA's translation at residue 12, suggesting a read error; the protein here is obtained by translating the DNA. The chain combines TRDV2 with TRDJ3, with 9 bases matching TRDD3. CDR1 is GEAIGNYY, CDR2 EKD, per germline. This CDR3 has 19 residues. CDR3 coding DNA: TGTGCCTGTGACACCGGGGATACGAGGAGCTCCCGGGACACCCGACAGATGTTTTTC. This sequence encodes CACDTGDTRSSRDTRQMFF.

This clone was seen more than once but under ten times. This likely stems from a read error, as it lies one base from a far larger clone. Different DNA sequences within this sample yield the same CDR3. This chain connects TRDV1 to TRDJ2; maybe TRDD3 (5 bases). The CDR3 sequence is 18 residues long. Germline V gives CDR1 TSWWSYY, CDR2 QGS. The CDR3 loop reads CALGDRPPGIPLTAQLFF. In nucleotides, the CDR3 is TGTGCTCTTGGGGACCGGCCCCCCGGGATCCCTTTGACAGCACAGCTCTTCTTT.

Details on this clone: A read error is likely here: a far larger clone is one base away. V gene TRDV1 combines with J gene TRDJ1; 10 bases fit TRDD3. This CDR3 is 22 amino acids long. Germline assignment: CDR1 TSWWSYY and CDR2 QGS. V lost 0 bases to trimming and J lost 4 bases; unmatched junction nucleotides: 23. CDR3 loop: CALGELGLRGDTKLSWIDKLIF. The DNA of the CDR3 is TGTGCTCTTGGGGAACTCGGGCTACGGGGGGATACGAAATTAAGTTGGATCGATAAACTCATCTTT.

This clone was seen a few times. TCRdb pairs this DNA with a much larger clone's protein that differs at residue 12, likely a read error; the protein shown was translated from the DNA. The chain is built from TRDV2 and TRDJ2, with TRDD3 identical over 10 bases. Germline V gene data show CDR1 as GEAIGNYY and CDR2 as EKD. The CDR3 consists of 15 residues. The CDR3 sequence: CACDVLGDLTAHLFF. As DNA, the CDR3 is TGTGCCTGTGACGTACTGGGGGATTTGACAGCACACCTCTTCTTT.

Concerning this clone: This likely reflects a read error, since a far larger clone is one base away. This CDR3 is also generated by other DNA sequences in the sample. The V and J genes are TRDV2 and TRDJ1, with TRDD3 identical over 9 bases. V lost 4 bases and J lost 5; bases outside the gene matches: 4. Per the germline V gene, CDR1 is GEAIGNYY and CDR2 is EKD. The CDR3 totals 13 residues. The CDR3 sequence is CACEYWGTDKLIF. CDR3 DNA sequence: TGTGCCTGTGAGTACTGGGGGACTGATAAACTCATCTTT.

This clone was found a few times. Given a much more abundant clone one base away, this may be a read error. The rearrangement uses TRDV2 and TRDJ3, with 8 bases that match TRDD3. V lost 1 base to trimming and J lost 0 bases; unmatched junction nucleotides: 1. CDR3 length: 17 amino acids. Per germline, CDR1 GEAIGNYY and CDR2 EKD. The CDR3 here is CACDTGGCSWDTRQMFF. CDR3 bases: TGTGCCTGTGACACTGGGGGATGCTCCTGGGACACCCGACAGATGTTTTTC.

In this sample, this clone turned up a few times. This DNA's translation differs at residue 4 from TCRdb's protein, which comes from a much larger clone; a read error is likely, and the protein shown is translated from the DNA. The chain joins TRDV2 to TRDJ3, with D perhaps matching TRDD3 (6 bases). Germline V gene data show CDR1 as GEAIGNYY and CDR2 as EKD. CDR3 size: 18 residues. This CDR3 reads CACVTGGPSSWDTRQMFF. The CDR3 nucleotides are TGTGCCTGTGTCACCGGGGGACCGAGCTCCTGGGACACCCGACAGATGTTTTTC.

By frequency in the sample, this clone is large. The same CDR3 also results from other DNA sequences found in this sample. The V call is TRDV2, the J call TRDJ1; 9 nucleotides match TRDD3. J was trimmed by 1 base and V by 0 bases; bases with no gene match: 5. The germline CDR1 and CDR2 sequences are GEAIGNYY and EKD. This CDR3 is 16 amino acids long. CDR3 loop: CACDTVLGEGTDKLIF. CDR3 DNA sequence: TGTGCCTGTGACACCGTACTGGGGGAAGGCACCGATAAACTCATCTTT.

This clone was seen more than once but under ten times. The protein TCRdb gives is from a much larger clone and does not agree with this DNA's translation at residue 14, likely a read error; the protein shown here comes from the DNA. This rearrangement joins TRAV29/DV5 to TRDJ3; 11 bases agree with TRDD3. The CDR3 is 18 amino acids. Germline lookup yields CDR1 NSMFDY and CDR2 ISSIKDK. This chain's CDR3 is CAASVLGDSSWDTQQMFF. The CDR3 DNA sequence: TGTGCAGCATCCGTACTGGGGGATAGCTCCTGGGACACCCAACAGATGTTTTTC.

In its sample, this clone was seen a few times. The protein that TCRdb holds for this DNA derives from a much larger clone and differs from the translated DNA at residue 10, which likely indicates a read error; the protein shown here is translated from the DNA. The chain has TRDV1 and TRDJ1, with 9 nucleotides matching TRDD3. V was pared by 0 bases and J by 6 bases, with 5 bases of the junction left unmatched. Germline CDR1 reads TSWWSYY; CDR2 reads QGS. CDR3 length: 15 residues. This CDR3 reads CALGELWGMVNKLIF. CDR3 nucleotides: TGTGCTCTTGGGGAACTCTGGGGGATGGTGAATAAACTCATCTTT.

This clone turned up a few times. TCRdb's listed protein matches a much larger clone and diverges from this DNA's translation at residue 4, likely through a read error; the protein shown comes from the DNA. This rearrangement joins TRDV2 to TRDJ1, with 10 bases lining up with TRDD3. The CDR3 sequence is 18 residues long. Germline CDR1 is GEAIGNYY and CDR2 is EKD. The CDR3 here is CACNTAKGGYAGTDKLIF. The CDR3 coding sequence is TGTGCCTGTAACACCGCTAAGGGGGGATACGCGGGAACCGATAAACTCATCTTT.

This clone was observed a few times. A read error likely explains this, since a far larger clone differs by one base. This rearrangement joins TRDV2 to TRDJ3; TRDD3 matches 11 bases. Germline lookup yields CDR1 GEAIGNYY and CDR2 EKD. This CDR3 is built from 17 residues. The CDR3 DNA reads TGTGCCTGTGATGGGGGATACGCGTCCTGGGGCACCCGACAGATGTTTTTC. Translation gives CACDGGYASWGTRQMFF.